This T cell receptor beta chain was sequenced for a study of resident and recirculating memory T cells in vitiligo. Study in general: Each patient gave two lesional and two nonlesional epidermal shave biopsies, plus PBMCs. Study-level findings and limits: Vitiligo lesions lacked a unique dominant clone, and clonality varied.

No vitiligo treatment was given during the prior three months. Produced via immunoSEQ multiplex PCR; TCRdb's table is partial and in-frame only. The table has 65,000 to 80,000 clones, approximately 90% seen once; the top ten hold roughly 5%. Regarding this clone: The antigen is not known.

In germline, CDR1 is MGHDK, CDR2 SYGVNS. Losses at the gene ends were 3 bases for V and 2 bases for J; bases not matched to a gene: 3. The CDR3 extends over 14 amino acids. The sequencing input was blood. The chain is built from TRBV25-1 and TRBJ2-7; the match to TRBD2 covers 8 bases. The TCR originated in a male donor with vitiligo. The CDR3 region is CASSDTSGPYEQYF. The CDR3 DNA reads as TGTGCCAGCAGTGATACTAGCGGCCCCTACGAGCAGTACTTC.